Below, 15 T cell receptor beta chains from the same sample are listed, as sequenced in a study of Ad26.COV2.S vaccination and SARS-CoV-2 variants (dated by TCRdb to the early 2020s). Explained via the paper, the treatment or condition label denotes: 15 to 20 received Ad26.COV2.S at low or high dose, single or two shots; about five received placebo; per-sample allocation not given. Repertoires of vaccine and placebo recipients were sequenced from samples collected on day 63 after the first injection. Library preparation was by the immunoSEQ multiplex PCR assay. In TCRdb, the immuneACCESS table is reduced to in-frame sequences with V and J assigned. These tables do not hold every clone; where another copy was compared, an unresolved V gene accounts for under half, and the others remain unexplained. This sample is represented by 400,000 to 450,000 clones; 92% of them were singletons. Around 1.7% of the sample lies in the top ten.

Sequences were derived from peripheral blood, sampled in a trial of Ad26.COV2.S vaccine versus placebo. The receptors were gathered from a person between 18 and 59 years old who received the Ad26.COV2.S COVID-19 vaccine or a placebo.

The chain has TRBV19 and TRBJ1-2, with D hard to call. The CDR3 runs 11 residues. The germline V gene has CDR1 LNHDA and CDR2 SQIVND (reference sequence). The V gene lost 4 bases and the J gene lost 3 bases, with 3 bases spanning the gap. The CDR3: CASSNDYGYTF. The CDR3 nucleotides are TGTGCCAGTAGTAACGACTATGGCTACACCTTC.

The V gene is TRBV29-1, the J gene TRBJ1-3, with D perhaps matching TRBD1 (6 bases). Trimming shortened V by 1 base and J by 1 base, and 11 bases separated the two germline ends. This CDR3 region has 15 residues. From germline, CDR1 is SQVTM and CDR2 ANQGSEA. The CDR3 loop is CSVEGQGFSGNTIYF. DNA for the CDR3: TGCAGCGTTGAAGGCCAGGGGTTTTCTGGAAACACCATATATTTT.

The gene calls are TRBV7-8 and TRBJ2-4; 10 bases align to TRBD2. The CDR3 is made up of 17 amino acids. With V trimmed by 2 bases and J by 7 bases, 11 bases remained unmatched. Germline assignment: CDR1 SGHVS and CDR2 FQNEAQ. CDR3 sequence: CASSLNRASGGLNIQYF. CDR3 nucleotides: TGTGCCAGCAGCTTAAACCGGGCTAGCGGGGGTCTCAACATTCAGTACTTC.

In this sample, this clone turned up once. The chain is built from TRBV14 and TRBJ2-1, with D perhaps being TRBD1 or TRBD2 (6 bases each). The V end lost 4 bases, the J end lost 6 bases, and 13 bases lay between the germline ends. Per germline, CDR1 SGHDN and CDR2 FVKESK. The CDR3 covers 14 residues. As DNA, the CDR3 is TGTGCCAGCAGCCCGGTACAGGGAGGCAATGAGCAGTTCTTC. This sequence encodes CASSPVQGGNEQFF.

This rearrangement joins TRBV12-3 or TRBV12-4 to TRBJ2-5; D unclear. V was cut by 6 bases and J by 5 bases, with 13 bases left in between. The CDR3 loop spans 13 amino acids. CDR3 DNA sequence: TGTGCCAGCAGCGGAGCAGCAATGGAGACCCAGTACTTC. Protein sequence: CASSGAAMETQYF.

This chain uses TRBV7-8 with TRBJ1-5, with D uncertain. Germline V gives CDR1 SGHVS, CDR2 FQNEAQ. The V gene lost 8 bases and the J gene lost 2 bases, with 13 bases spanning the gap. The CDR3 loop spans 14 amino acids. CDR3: CASRGEGGNQPQHF. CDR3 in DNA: TGTGCCAGCCGAGGTGAGGGTGGCAATCAGCCCCAGCATTTT.

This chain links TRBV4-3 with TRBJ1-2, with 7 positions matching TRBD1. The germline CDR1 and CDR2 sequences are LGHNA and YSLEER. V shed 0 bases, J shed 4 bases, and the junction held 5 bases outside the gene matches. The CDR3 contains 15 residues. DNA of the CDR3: TGCGCCAGCAGCCAAGATCGAGGGGGCGCCTATGGCTACACCTTC. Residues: CASSQDRGGAYGYTF.

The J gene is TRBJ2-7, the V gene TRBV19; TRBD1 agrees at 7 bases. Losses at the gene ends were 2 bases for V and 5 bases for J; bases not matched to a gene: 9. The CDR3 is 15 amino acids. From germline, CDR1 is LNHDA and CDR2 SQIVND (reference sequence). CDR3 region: CASSIRDSNNHEQYF. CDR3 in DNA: TGTGCCAGTAGTATAAGGGACAGTAATAACCACGAGCAGTACTTC.

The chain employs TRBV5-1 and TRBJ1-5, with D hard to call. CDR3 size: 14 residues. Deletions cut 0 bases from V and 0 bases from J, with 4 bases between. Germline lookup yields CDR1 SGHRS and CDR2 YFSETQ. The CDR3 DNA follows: TGCGCCAGCAGCTTGGGGTATAGCAATCAGCCCCAGCATTTT. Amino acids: CASSLGYSNQPQHF.

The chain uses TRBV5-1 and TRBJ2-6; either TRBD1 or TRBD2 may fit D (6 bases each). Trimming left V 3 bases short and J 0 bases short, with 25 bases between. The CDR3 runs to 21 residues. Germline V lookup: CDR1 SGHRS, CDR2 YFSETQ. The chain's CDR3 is CASSSPAQAGHIYSGANVLTF. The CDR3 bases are TGCGCCAGCAGCTCTCCGGCACAGGCGGGACACATATACTCTGGGGCCAACGTCCTGACTTTC.

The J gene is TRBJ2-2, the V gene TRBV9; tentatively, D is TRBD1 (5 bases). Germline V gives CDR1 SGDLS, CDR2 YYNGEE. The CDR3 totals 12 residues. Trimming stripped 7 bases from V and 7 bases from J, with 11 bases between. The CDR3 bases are TGTGCCAGCGATCAGGGTGGCGGGGAGCTGTTTTTT. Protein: CASDQGGGELFF.

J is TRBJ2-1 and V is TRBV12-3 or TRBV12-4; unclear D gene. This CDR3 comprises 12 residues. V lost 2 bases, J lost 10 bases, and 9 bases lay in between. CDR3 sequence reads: CASSLNSMEQFF. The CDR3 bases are TGTGCCAGCAGTTTAAATTCTATGGAGCAGTTCTTC.

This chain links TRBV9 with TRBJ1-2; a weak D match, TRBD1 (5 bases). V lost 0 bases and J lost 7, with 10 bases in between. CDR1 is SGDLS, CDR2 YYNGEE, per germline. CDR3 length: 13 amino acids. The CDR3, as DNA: TGTGCCAGCAGCGTAGACAGGCTTAGTGGCTACACCTTC. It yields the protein CASSVDRLSGYTF.

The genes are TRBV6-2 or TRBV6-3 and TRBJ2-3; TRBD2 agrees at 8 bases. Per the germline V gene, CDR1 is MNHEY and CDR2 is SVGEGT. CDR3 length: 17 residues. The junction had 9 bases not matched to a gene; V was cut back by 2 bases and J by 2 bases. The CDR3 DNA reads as TGTGCCAGCAGTTACCGCGGGGGGCCTCGAAACACAGATACGCAGTATTTT. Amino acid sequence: CASSYRGGPRNTDTQYF.

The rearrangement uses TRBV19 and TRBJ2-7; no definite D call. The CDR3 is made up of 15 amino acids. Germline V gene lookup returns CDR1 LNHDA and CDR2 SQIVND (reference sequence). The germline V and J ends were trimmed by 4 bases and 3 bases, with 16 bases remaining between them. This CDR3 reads CASSRKAQVGYEQYF. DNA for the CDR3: TGTGCCAGTAGTAGGAAAGCTCAGGTGGGCTACGAGCAGTACTTC. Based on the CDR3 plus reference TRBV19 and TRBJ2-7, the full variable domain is DGGITQSPKYLFRKEGQNVTLSCEQNLNHDAMYWYRQDPGQGLRLIYYSQIVNDFQKGDIAEGYSVSREKKESFPLTVTSAQKNPTAFYLCASSRKAQVGYEQYFGPGTRLTVT.